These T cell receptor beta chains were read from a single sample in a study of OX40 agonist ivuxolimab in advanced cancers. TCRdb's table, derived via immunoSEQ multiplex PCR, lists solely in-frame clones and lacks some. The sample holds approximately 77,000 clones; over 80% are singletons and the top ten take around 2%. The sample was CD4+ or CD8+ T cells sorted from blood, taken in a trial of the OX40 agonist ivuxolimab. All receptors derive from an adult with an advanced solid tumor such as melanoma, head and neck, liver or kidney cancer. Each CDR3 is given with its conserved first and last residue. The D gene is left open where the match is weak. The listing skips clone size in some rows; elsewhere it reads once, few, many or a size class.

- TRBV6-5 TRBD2 CASSRGLAGERFF
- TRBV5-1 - CASSLDDSGAGSPLHF
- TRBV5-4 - CASSLTVSNGYTF
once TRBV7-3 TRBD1 CASSSDRGQENEQYF
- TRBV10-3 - CAISELIGPGELFF
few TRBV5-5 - CASSPLVGVPYGYTF
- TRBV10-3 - CATGPGETEAFF
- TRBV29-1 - CSVAFSRRSNTEAFF
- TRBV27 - CASSSGTVPYEQYF
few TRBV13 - CASSLGGDEQYF
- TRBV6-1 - CAGRDTAGNTIYF
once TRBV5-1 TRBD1 CASSHSTGAGEQYF
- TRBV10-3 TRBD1 CAISESTTGINQPQHF
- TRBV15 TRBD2 CATSRERRASGYRVSQFF
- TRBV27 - CASSLRGDTQYF
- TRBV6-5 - CASSYRGVPYNEQFF
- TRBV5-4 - CASSPWTANEQFF
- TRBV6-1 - CASSSRRTANYGYTF
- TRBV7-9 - CASSLAGGGNQPQHF
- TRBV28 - CASSLGGSYNSPLHF
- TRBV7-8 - CASSLDGTLQQYF
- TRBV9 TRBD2 CASSSRTSVSTDTQYF
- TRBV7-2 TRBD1 CASSFLGDRLPVYGYTF
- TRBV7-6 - CASSQTDSGNTIYF
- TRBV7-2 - CASSFSGVGNIQYF
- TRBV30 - CAWSGKSNQPQHF
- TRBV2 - CASRGYSNQPQHF
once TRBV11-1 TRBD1 CASSAGTGEVETQYF
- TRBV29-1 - CSVGVGALPGNTIYF
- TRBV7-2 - CASSSRGGEAFF
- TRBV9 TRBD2 CASSISGNTDTQYF
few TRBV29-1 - CSAPGGGGNNNEQFF
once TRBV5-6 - CASSQDMAYGYTF
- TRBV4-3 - CASSQGLAYNQPQHF
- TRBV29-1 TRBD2 CSGAGLGGEQYF
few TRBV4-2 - CASSQDVRTGELFF